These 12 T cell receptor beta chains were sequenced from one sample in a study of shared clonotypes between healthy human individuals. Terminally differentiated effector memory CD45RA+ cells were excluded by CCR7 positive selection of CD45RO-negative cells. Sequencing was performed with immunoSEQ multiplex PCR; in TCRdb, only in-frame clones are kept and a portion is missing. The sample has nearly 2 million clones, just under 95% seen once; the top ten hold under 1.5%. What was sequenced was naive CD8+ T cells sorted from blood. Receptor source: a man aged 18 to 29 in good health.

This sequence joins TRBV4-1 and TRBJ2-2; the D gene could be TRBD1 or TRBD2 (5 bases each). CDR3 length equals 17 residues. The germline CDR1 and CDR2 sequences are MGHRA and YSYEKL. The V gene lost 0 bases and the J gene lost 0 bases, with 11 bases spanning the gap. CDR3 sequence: CASSQDRDGSNTGELFF. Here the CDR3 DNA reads TGCGCCAGCAGCCAAGATAGGGACGGATCGAACACCGGGGAGCTGTTTTTT.

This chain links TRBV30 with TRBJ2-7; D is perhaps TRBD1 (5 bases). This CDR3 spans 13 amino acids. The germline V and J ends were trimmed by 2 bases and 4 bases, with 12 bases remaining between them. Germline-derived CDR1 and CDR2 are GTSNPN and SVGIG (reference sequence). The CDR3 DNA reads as TGTGCCTGGAGTCCGGACATCGGGTACGAGCAGTACTTC. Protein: CAWSPDIGYEQYF.

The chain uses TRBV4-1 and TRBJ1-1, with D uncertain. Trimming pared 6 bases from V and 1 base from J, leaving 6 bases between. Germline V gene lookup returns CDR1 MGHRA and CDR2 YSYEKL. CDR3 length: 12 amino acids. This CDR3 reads CASRKGNTEAFF. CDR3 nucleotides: TGCGCCAGCAGAAAAGGGAACACTGAAGCTTTCTTT.

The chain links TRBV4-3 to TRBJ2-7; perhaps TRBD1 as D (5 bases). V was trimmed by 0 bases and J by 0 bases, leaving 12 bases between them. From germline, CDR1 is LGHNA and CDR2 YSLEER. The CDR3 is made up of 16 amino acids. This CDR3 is CASSQDWGESSYEQYF. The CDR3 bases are TGCGCCAGCAGCCAAGACTGGGGCGAAAGCTCCTACGAGCAGTACTTC.

The CDR3 loop reads CASSLLLTRAGEEETQYF. The CDR3 DNA follows: TGTGCCAGCAGCCTCCTCCTCACTAGGGCAGGGGAAGAAGAGACCCAGTACTTC. The genes are TRBV11-2 and TRBJ2-5; D is perhaps TRBD1 (6 bases). CDR1 SGHAT and CDR2 FQNNGV come from the germline V gene. The CDR3 runs 18 residues. V was shortened by 5 bases and J by 3 bases, with 25 bases between the two germline ends.

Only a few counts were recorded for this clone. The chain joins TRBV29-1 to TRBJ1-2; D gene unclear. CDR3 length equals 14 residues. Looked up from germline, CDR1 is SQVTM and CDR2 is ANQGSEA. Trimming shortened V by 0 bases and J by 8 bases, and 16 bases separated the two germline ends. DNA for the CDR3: TGCAGCGTTGAAGATGCTAGATCCTCCCGGGGCTACACCTTC. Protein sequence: CSVEDARSSRGYTF.

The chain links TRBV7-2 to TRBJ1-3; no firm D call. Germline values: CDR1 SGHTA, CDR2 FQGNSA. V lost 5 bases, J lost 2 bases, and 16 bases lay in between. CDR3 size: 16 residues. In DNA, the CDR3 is TGTGCCAGCAGCCCGAGCCTCGAAGGGACTGGAAACACCATATATTTT. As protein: CASSPSLEGTGNTIYF.

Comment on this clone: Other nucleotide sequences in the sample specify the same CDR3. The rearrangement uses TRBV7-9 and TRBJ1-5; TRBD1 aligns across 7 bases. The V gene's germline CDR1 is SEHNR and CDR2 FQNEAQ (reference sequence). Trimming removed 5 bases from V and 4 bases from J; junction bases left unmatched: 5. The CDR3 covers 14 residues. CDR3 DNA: TGTGCCAGCAGCACACAGGGGTCGAATCAGCCCCAGCATTTT. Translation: CASSTQGSNQPQHF.

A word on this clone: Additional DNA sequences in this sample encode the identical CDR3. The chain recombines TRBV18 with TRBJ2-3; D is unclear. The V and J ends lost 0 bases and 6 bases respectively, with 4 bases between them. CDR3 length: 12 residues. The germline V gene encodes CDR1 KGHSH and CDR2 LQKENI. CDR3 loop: CASSPPGDTQYF. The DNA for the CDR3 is TGTGCCAGCTCACCACCGGGGGATACGCAGTATTTT.

The DNA of the CDR3 is TGTGCCAGCAGTCCCCCGGACAGGGAGAACACTGAAGCTTTCTTT. It translates to CASSPPDRENTEAFF. The gene calls are TRBV27 and TRBJ1-1, with 8 bases matching TRBD1. Germline assignment: CDR1 MNHEY and CDR2 SMNVEV (reference sequence). V dropped 5 bases and J dropped 1; count of bases not matched to a gene: 6. The CDR3 sequence is 15 residues long.

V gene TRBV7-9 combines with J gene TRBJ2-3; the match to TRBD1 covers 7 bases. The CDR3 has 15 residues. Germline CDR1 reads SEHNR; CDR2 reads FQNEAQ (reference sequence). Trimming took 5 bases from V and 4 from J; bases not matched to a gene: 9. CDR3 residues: CASSPKGGAADTQYF. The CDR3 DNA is TGTGCCAGCAGCCCCAAAGGGGGCGCGGCAGATACGCAGTATTTT.

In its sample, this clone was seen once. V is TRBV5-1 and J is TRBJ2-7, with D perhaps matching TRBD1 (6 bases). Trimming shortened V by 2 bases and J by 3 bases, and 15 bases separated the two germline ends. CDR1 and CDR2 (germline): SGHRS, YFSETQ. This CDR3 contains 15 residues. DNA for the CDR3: TGCGCCAGCAGCTTAACGGTACAGGGCATCTACGAGCAGTACTTC. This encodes CASSLTVQGIYEQYF. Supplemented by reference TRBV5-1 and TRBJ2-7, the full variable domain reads KAGVTQTPRYLIKTRGQQVTLSCSPISGHRSVSWYQQTPGQGLQFLFEYFSETQRNKGNFPGRFSGRQFSNSRSEMNVSTLELGDSALYLCASSLTVQGIYEQYFGPGTRLTVT.